This record looks at one T cell receptor (beta chain) sequence and its context. What this receptor recognizes is not known. No much larger clone is present one base from it, and per-base qualities are unavailable. In the prospective study, participants were roughly 18 to 100 years old, resided in 25 or so geographic areas of the United States, and were enrolled through a virtual design. In the prospective study, cohorts were assigned on the basis of participant-reported clinical history obtained from a screening survey and a study questionnaire. Recovered participants in ImmuneRACE Cohort 3 were defined by two consecutive negative NP/OP PCR tests, clearance by a healthcare professional, or resolution of symptoms. Mobile phlebotomists in the prospective study collected whole blood, serum and a nasopharyngeal or oropharyngeal swab from every participant. Over a roughly two-month period, participants in the prospective study had the option of providing additional blood draws and questionnaires. Before DNA extraction, prospective study blood samples were shipped either frozen or at room temperature.

The germline V gene (reference sequence) yields DFQATT for CDR1 and SNEGSKA for CDR2. Trimming takes 8 bases from V and 6 bases from J, and the germline ends sit 23 bases apart. From its cysteine to its phenylalanine, the CDR3 spans 15 amino acids. Kept here is only the CDR3 DNA, which spans 45 bases and is read in frame from base 1. TCRbeta CDR3 regions were amplified from genomic DNA by means of the immunoSEQ Assay, a bias-controlled multiplex PCR. The paper's data handling went like this. The number of nucleated cells in each sample was estimated from the amplification of reference gene primers within the assay. To quantify the absolute abundance of each unique TCRbeta CDR3 rearrangement, sequence reads were collapsed and filtered. For each sample, productive Simpson clonality was calculated as the square root of Simpson's diversity index across productive rearrangements. TCRdb mirrors the immuneACCESS table, restricted to in-frame sequences. Some clones are absent from its copies; in checked studies, under half trace to an unresolved V gene, and the reason for the others is unknown. V and J calls and clone size are copied from that table; D and trimming were computed from the DNA. In this sample the table shows 350,000 to 450,000 clones, about four fifths of which occur a single time. The ten largest clones capture approximately 5% of the sample.

The data stem from a study of blood T cell repertoires in COVID-19 (TCRdb year 2020). General notes on the study: Samples covering the acute and convalescent phases of COVID-19 were provided by collaborators in the United States, Italy and Spain. The prospective study material was composed of cDNA or gDNA derived from T cells, B-cell-depleted T cells, or PBMCs. Subjects who had been exposed to COVID-19, were actively infected with it, or had recovered from it provided the deeply sampled blood TCRbeta repertoires that made up the dataset. The repertoires were released in a freely available public database intended as a resource for research on the immune response to SARS-CoV-2. The samples were drawn from the first 160 participants of the ongoing ImmuneRACE study and from 950 to 1,500 subjects provided by 6 global collaborators. Sample metadata almost always included a de-identified subject ID, COVID-19 status, age in years and sex. Where available, HLA class I and class II types were obtained from metadata supplied by the sample provider rather than from assay-based typing.

Points the paper makes about the study in general: The quantity of clinical and demographic metadata differed by source and by participant and was supplied without curation.

The chain uses TRBV20-1 and TRBJ2-1; TRBD1 is possibly the D segment (5 matching bases). This sequence was found in a woman in her forties or fifties who had recovered from COVID-19. Input material: PBMCs or T cells enriched from blood (not recorded which). The DNA sequence is given as TGCAGTCCCAGTGGGTCAGGGTTAGGCCGCAATGAGCAGTTCTTC. Translated, it gives CSPSGSGLGRNEQFF.